The clone carrying this T cell receptor beta chain has only one observation. Naive CD8 cells lacked CD45RO and underwent positive selection for CCR7, leaving out terminally differentiated effector memory CD45RA+ cells. The protocol was immunoSEQ multiplex PCR, while the TCRdb copy is restricted to in-frame clones and leaves out a portion. Of some 2,100,000 clones in the sample, approximately 94% were seen once. The trim removed 6 bases at V and 0 bases at J, leaving 13 bases unmatched. Germline CDR1 and CDR2: MDHEN and SYDVKM. CDR3 length equals 17 residues. These data come from a study of shared clonotypes between healthy human individuals.

This TCR derives from a man aged 18 to 29 in good health. Some clones in this sample may be carry-over from other donors' samples. The chain employs TRBV28 and TRBJ1-2; 7 positions match TRBD1. What was sequenced was naive CD8+ T cells from PBMCs. CDR3 protein: CASSTVRVGTANYGYTF. For the CDR3, the DNA is TGTGCCAGCAGCACCGTTCGAGTTGGGACAGCTAACTATGGCTACACCTTC.